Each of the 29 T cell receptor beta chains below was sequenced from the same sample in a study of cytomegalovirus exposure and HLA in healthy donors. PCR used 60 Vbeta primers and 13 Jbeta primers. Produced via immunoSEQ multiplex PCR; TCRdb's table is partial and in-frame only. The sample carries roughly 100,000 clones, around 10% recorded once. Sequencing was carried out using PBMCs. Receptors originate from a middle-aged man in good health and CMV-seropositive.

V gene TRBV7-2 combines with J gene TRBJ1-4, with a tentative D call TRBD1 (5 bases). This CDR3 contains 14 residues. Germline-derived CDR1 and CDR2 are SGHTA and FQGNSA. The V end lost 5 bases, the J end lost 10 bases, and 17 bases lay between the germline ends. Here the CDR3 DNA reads TGTGCCAGCAGCCCCCGGGACGGGAGGGGAAAACTGTTTTTT. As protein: CASSPRDGRGKLFF.

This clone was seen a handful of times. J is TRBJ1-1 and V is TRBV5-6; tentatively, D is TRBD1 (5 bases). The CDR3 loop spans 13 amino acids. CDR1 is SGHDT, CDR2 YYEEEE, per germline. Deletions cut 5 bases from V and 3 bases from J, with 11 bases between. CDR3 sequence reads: CASRPDSYTEAFF. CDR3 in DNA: TGTGCCAGCAGACCCGACAGTTACACTGAAGCTTTCTTT.

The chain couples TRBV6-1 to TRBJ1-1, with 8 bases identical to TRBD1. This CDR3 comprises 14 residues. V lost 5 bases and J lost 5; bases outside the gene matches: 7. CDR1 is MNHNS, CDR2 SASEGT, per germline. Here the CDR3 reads CASSRDRIWTEAFF. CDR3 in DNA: TGTGCCAGCAGTCGGGACAGGATCTGGACTGAAGCTTTCTTT.

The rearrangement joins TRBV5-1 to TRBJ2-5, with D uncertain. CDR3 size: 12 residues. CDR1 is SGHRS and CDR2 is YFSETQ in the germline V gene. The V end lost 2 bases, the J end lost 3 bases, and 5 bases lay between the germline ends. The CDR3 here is CASSLPEETQYF. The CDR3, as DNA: TGCGCCAGCAGCTTACCAGAAGAGACCCAGTACTTC.

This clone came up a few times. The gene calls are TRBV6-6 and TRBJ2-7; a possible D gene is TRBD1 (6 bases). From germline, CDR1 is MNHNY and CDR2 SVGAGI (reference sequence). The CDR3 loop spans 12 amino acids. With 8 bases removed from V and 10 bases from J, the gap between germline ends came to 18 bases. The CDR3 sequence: CASGTGPARQYF. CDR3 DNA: TGTGCCAGCGGTACAGGGCCCGCGCGACAGTACTTC.

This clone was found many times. CDR3 loop: CASSFRSTGEQFF. CDR3 in DNA: TGTGCCAGCAGCTTCCGATCGACTGGTGAGCAGTTCTTC. The chain is built from TRBV7-2 and TRBJ2-1; D unresolved. CDR1 is SGHTA, CDR2 FQGNSA, per germline. Trimming cost V 3 bases and J 9 bases, with 12 bases left between them. The length of the CDR3 is 13 residues.

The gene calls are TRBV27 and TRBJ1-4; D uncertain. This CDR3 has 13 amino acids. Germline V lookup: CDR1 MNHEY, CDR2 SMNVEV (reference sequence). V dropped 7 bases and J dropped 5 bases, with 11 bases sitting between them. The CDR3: CASKDILNEKLFF. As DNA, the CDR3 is TGTGCCAGCAAAGACATTTTAAATGAAAAACTGTTTTTT.

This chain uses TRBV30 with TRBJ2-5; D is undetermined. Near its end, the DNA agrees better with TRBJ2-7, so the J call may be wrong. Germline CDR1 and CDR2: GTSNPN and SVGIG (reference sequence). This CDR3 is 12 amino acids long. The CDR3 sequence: CAWSVQSNEQYF. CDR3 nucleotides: TGTGCCTGGAGTGTACAGTCTAACGAGCAGTACTTC.

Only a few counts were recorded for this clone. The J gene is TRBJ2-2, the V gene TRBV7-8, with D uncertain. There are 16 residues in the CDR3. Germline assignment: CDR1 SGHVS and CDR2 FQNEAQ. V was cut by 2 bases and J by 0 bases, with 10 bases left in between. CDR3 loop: CASSLILVSNTGELFF. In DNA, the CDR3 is TGTGCCAGCAGCTTAATTCTCGTATCGAACACCGGGGAGCTGTTTTTT.

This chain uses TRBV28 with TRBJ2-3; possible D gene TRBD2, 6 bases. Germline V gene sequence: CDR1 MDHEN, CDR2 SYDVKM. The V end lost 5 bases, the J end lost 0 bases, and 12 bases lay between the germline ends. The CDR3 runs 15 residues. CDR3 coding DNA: TGTGCCAGCAGTCCTACGGGAGTGAGCACAGATACGCAGTATTTT. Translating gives CASSPTGVSTDTQYF.

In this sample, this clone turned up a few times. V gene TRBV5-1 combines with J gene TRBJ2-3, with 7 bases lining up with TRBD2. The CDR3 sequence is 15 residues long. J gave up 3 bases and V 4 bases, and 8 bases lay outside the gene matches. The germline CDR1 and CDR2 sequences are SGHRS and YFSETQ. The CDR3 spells CASSRVASGTDTQYF. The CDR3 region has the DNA TGCGCCAGCAGCCGGGTGGCTAGCGGTACAGATACGCAGTATTTT.

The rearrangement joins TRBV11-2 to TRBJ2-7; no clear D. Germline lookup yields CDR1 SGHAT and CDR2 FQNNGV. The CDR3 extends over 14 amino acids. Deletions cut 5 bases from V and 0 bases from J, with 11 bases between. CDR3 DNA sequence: TGTGCCAGCAGCCCTCCTATAGCCTCCTACGAGCAGTACTTC. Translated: CASSPPIASYEQYF.

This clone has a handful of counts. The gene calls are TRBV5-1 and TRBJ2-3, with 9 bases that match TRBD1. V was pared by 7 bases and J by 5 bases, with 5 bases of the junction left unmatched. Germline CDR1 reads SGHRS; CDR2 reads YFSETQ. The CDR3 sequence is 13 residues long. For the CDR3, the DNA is TGCGCCAGCGGGACAGGGAATAGAGATACGCAGTATTTT. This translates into CASGTGNRDTQYF.

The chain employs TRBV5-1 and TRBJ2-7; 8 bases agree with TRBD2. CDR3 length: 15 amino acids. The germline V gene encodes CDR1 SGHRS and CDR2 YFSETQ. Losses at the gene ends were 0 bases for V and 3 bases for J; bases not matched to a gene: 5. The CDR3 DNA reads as TGCGCCAGCAGCTTGGATACTAGCGGATACTACGAGCAGTACTTC. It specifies CASSLDTSGYYEQYF.

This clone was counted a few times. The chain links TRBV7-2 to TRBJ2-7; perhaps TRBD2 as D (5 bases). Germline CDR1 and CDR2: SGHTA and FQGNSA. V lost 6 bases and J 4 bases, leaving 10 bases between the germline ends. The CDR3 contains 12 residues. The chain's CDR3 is CASRGDGYEQYF. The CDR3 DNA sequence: TGTGCCAGCAGGGGAGACGGGTACGAGCAGTACTTC.

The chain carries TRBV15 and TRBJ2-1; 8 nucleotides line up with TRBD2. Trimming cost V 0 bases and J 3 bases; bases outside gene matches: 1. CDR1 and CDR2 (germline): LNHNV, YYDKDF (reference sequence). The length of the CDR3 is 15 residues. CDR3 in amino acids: CATSRELAVYNEQFF. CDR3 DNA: TGTGCCACCAGCAGAGAACTAGCGGTCTACAATGAGCAGTTCTTC.

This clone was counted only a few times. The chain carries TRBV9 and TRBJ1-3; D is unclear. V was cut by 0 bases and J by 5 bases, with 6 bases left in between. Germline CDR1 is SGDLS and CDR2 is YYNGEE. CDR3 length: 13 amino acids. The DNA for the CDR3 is TGTGCCAGCAGCGTAGGGGAGAGAAACACCATATATTTT. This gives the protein CASSVGERNTIYF.

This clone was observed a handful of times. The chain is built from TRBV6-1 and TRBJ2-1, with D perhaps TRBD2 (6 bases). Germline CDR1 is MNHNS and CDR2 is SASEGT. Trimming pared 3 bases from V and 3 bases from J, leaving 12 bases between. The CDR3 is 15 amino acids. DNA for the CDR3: TGTGCCAGCAGTGAGGTGACTAGGGGCTACAATGAGCAGTTCTTC. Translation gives CASSEVTRGYNEQFF.

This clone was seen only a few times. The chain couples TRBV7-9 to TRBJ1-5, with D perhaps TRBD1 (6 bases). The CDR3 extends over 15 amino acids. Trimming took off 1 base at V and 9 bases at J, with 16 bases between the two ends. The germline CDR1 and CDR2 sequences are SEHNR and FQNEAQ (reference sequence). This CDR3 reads CASSLVGPGDPPQHF. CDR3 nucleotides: TGTGCCAGCAGCTTAGTGGGGCCAGGGGATCCGCCCCAGCATTTT.

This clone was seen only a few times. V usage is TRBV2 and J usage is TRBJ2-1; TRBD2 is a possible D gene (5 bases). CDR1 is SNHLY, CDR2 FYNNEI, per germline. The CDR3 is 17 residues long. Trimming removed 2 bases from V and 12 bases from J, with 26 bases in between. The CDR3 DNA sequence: TGTGCCAGCAGTGAAACGTCACTAGTGCAGGACCTCGGTGGGCAGTTCTTC. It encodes CASSETSLVQDLGGQFF.

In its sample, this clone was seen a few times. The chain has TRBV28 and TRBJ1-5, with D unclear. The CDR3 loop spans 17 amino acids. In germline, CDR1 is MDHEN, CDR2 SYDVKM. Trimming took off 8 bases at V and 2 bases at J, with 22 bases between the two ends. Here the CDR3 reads CASFPLGGSKGNQPQHF. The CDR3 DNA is TGTGCCAGCTTTCCCCTGGGAGGGTCTAAGGGCAATCAGCCCCAGCATTTT.

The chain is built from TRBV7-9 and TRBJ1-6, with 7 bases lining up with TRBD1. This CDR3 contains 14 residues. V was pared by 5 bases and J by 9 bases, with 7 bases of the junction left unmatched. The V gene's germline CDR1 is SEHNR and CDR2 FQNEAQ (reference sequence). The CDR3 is CASSEQAGGSPLHF. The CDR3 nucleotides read TGTGCCAGCAGCGAGCAGGCAGGGGGTTCACCCCTCCACTTT. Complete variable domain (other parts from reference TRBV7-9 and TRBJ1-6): DTGVSQNPRHKITKRGQNVTFRCDPISEHNRLYWYRQTLGQGPEFLTYFQNEAQLEKSRLLSDRFSAERPKGSFSTLEIQRTEQGDSAMYLCASSEQAGGSPLHFGNGTRLTVT.

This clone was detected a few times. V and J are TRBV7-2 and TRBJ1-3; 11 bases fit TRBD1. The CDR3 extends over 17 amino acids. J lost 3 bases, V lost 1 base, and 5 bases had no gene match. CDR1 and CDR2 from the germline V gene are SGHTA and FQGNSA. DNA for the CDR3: TGTGCCAGCAGCTTAGGGGGACAGGGGGTAAATGGAAACACCATATATTTT. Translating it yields CASSLGGQGVNGNTIYF.

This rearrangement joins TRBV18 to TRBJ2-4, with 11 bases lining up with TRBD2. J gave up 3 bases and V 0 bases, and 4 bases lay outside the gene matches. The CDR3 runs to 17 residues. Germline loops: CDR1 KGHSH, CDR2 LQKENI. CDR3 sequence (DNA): TGTGCCAGCTCACCACCGGGGCTAGCGGGAGGCAAAAACATTCAGTACTTC. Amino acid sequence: CASSPPGLAGGKNIQYF.

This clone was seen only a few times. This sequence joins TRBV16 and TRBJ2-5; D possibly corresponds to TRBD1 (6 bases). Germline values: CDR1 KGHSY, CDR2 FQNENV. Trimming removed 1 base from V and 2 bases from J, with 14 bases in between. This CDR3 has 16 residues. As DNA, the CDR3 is TGTGCCAGCAGCCAATTAACAAGGGGGTATCAAGAGACCCAGTACTTC. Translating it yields CASSQLTRGYQETQYF.

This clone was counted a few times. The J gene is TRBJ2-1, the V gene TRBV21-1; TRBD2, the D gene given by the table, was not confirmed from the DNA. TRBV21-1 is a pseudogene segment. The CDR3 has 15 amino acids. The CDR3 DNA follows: TGTGCCAGCAGCAAAGACGCTAGCGGATACAATGAGCAGTTCTTC. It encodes CASSKDASGYNEQFF.

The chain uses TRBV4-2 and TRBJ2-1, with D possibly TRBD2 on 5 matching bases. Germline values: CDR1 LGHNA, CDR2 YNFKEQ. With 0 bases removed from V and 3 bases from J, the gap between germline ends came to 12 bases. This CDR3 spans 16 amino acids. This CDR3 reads CASSQEPRGRYNEQFF. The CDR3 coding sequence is TGTGCCAGCAGCCAAGAACCGCGCGGGCGCTACAATGAGCAGTTCTTC.

The CDR3 sequence is CASSPHSRGGTSGYYEQYF. The CDR3 coding sequence is TGTGCCAGCAGTCCCCACAGCAGGGGGGGTACTAGCGGCTACTACGAGCAGTACTTC. V gene TRBV6-4 combines with J gene TRBJ2-7; perhaps TRBD2 as D (8 bases). Trimming took 5 bases from V and 3 from J, leaving 29 bases between them. Germline V gene lookup returns CDR1 MRHNA and CDR2 SNTAGT. This CDR3 contains 19 residues.

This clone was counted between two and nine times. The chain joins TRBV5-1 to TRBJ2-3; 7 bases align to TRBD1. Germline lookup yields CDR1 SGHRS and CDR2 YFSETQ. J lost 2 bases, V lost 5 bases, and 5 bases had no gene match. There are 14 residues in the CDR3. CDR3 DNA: TGCGCCAGCAGTACAGGGGCGTACACAGATACGCAGTATTTT. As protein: CASSTGAYTDTQYF.